The rows below give T cell receptor beta chains drawn from one sample of a study of T cell repertoires in aging, cancer and after chemotherapy. TCRdb reprocessed the multiplex PCR reads with MiXCR, giving one entry per CDR3 protein. Altogether around 9,200 distinct CDR3 sequences are present, 33% being singletons, with the ten largest covering around 14%. Sequencing was carried out using blood. Receptors were obtained from a human donor in good health. The donor label of this sample is uncertain. CDR3s include the opening cysteine and the closing phenylalanine or tryptophan. Fields, in order: V gene, clone size, D gene, J gene, CDR3 protein, CDR3 DNA. A D gene is named only where the DNA matches it firmly. The size entry is marked missing in some rows and otherwise reads once, few, many or a size class.

TRBV19	NA	NA	TRBJ2-7	CASSRGIPYEQYF	TGTGCCAGTAGTCGGGGGATCCCCTACGAGCAGTACTTC
TRBV10-3	few	TRBD1	TRBJ1-2	CAITEGAGYGYTF	TGTGCCATCACTGAGGGGGCAGGCTATGGCTACACCTTC
TRBV6-5	NA	TRBD2	TRBJ2-2	CASSRTSGATGELFF	TGTGCCAGCAGTCGGACTAGCGGGGCCACCGGGGAGCTGTTTTTT
TRBV5-6	NA	NA	TRBJ2-1	CASSLRGREEGEQFF	TGTGCCAGCAGCTTGAGAGGCAGGGAGGAGGGTGAGCAGTTCTTC
TRBV5-1	NA	NA	TRBJ1-4	CASSLAARANEKLFF	TGCGCCAGCAGCTTGGCCGCCAGGGCGAATGAAAAACTGTTTTTT
TRBV6-1	NA	NA	TRBJ1-5	CASSEVSRDQPQHF	TGTGCCAGCAGTGAAGTTTCCCGGGATCAGCCCCAGCATTTT
TRBV27	NA	NA	TRBJ2-1	CASSFPASEQFF	TGTGCCAGCAGTTTTCCCGCATCTGAGCAGTTCTTC
TRBV15	NA	TRBD1	TRBJ1-2	CATSAHQGVSTF	TGTGCCACCAGCGCCCATCAGGGGGTTAGCACCTTC
TRBV7-9	NA	NA	TRBJ1-1	CASSTEGGTEAFF	TGTGCCAGCAGCACGGAGGGGGGCACTGAAGCTTTCTTT
TRBV24-1	NA	NA	TRBJ2-7	CATSDHHEQYF	TGTGCCACCAGTGACCATCACGAGCAGTACTTC
TRBV5-1	NA	NA	TRBJ2-1	CASSLATVWYNEQFF	TGCGCCAGCAGCTTGGCGACGGTATGGTACAATGAGCAGTTCTTC
TRBV13	NA	NA	TRBJ2-2	CASSGGRTGELFF	TGTGCCAGCAGCGGGGGGCGCACCGGGGAGCTGTTTTTT
TRBV10-3	few	NA	TRBJ2-2	CAIRDNTGELFF	TGTGCCATCCGGGACAACACCGGGGAGCTGTTTTTT
TRBV11-2	NA	TRBD2	TRBJ2-7	CASSLRLAFYEQYF	TGTGCCAGCAGCTTACGACTAGCCTTCTACGAGCAGTACTTC
TRBV19	NA	NA	TRBJ1-1	CASSGVTGTEAFF	TGTGCCAGTAGTGGCGTGACGGGCACTGAAGCTTTCTTT
TRBV19	medium-sized	NA	TRBJ2-3	CASSESGSTDTQYF	TGTGCCAGTAGCGAGAGTGGGAGCACAGATACGCAGTATTTT
TRBV27	NA	TRBD1	TRBJ2-7	CASSFFIPGQGDAVGYYEQYF	TGTGCCAGCAGTTTCTTCATTCCGGGACAGGGAGATGCAGTGGGGTACTACGAGCAGTACTTC
TRBV27	NA	NA	TRBJ2-7	CASRASSSYEQYF	TGTGCCAGCAGGGCGTCTAGCTCCTACGAGCAGTACTTC
TRBV5-6	NA	NA	TRBJ1-2	CASSLAWGASINYGYTF	TGTGCCAGCAGCTTGGCTTGGGGGGCCTCTATTAACTATGGCTACACCTTC
TRBV18	NA	TRBD1	TRBJ1-1	CASSENQGGLNTEAFF	TGTGCCAGCTCAGAGAACCAGGGGGGGCTGAACACTGAAGCTTTCTTT
TRBV11-2	NA	NA	TRBJ2-2	CASSFSRASGELFF	TGTGCCAGCAGCTTTTCCAGGGCTTCCGGGGAGCTGTTTTTT
TRBV12-3/TRBV12-4	NA	NA	TRBJ1-6	CASTQGYHHPARGALHF	TGTGCCAGCACCCAAGGGTATCACCACCCGGCTCGAGGGGCCCTCCACTTT
TRBV6-6	few	NA	TRBJ1-2	CASSYENNYGYTF	TGTGCCAGCAGTTACGAGAACAACTATGGCTACACCTTC
TRBV29-1	NA	NA	TRBJ1-1	CSVSAGWGLTEAFF	TGCAGCGTATCCGCGGGGTGGGGACTCACTGAAGCTTTCTTT
TRBV10-3	NA	NA	TRBJ2-7	CAISESGQARTYEQYF	TGTGCCATCAGTGAGTCGGGGCAGGCGAGAACCTACGAGCAGTACTTC
TRBV10-3	NA	TRBD1	TRBJ2-7	CAISDLDRKYYEQYF	TGTGCCATCAGTGATTTGGACAGGAAATACTACGAGCAGTACTTC
TRBV27	NA	NA	TRBJ2-7	CASSSPPSPGASYEQYF	TGTGCCAGCAGTTCCCCCCCCTCTCCGGGCGCTAGCTACGAGCAGTACTTC
TRBV10-3	few	NA	TRBJ2-7	CAISLGTPSYEQYF	TGTGCCATCAGCCTTGGGACACCGTCCTACGAGCAGTACTTC
TRBV27	NA	TRBD1	TRBJ2-7	CASSLLGQDEQYF	TGTGCCAGCAGTCTCCTGGGACAGGACGAGCAGTACTTC
TRBV5-1	NA	TRBD2	TRBJ2-3	CASSQQRGGTDTQYF	TGCGCCAGCAGTCAACAGCGGGGGGGGACAGATACGCAGTATTTT
TRBV7-9	NA	NA	TRBJ2-7	CASSLSPGRVHEQYF	TGTGCCAGCAGCTTAAGTCCGGGCAGGGTGCACGAGCAGTACTTC
TRBV6-1	few	TRBD1	TRBJ2-3	CASTPFRDRDPDTQYF	TGTGCCAGCACCCCCTTCCGGGACAGGGATCCAGATACGCAGTATTTT
TRBV18	NA	TRBD1	TRBJ2-3	CASSQTTGGSTDTQYF	TGTGCCAGCTCACAAACGACAGGGGGCTCGACAGATACGCAGTATTTT
TRBV20-1	NA	NA	TRBJ2-1	CSARQTSLYNQGQFF	TGCAGTGCTAGACAAACATCCCTATACAACCAGGGGCAGTTCTTC
TRBV6-1	NA	TRBD1	TRBJ2-3	CASALNPGQGDTQYF	TGTGCCAGCGCCCTGAATCCGGGACAGGGAGATACGCAGTATTTT
TRBV27	NA	NA	TRBJ2-1	CASGMGIGHEQFF	TGTGCCAGCGGGATGGGAATAGGCCATGAGCAGTTCTTC
TRBV6-5	NA	TRBD2	TRBJ2-3	CASSYSAGEVTDTQYF	TGTGCCAGCAGTTACTCCGCGGGGGAAGTCACAGATACGCAGTATTTT
TRBV30	few	TRBD1	TRBJ1-6	CAWGQGPMSSYNSPLHF	TGTGCCTGGGGACAGGGGCCGATGAGCTCCTATAATTCACCCCTCCACTTT
TRBV5-6	NA	NA	TRBJ2-5	CASSSHGYLKGSQETQYF	TGTGCCAGCAGCTCCCATGGGTACCTCAAGGGTTCCCAAGAGACCCAGTACTTC
TRBV15	NA	NA	TRBJ1-5	CATSRNAEGGNQPQHF	TGTGCCACCAGCAGAAACGCCGAGGGGGGCAATCAGCCCCAGCATTTT
TRBV5-5	NA	TRBD2	TRBJ2-3	CASSPGGLSPRDTQYF	TGCGCCAGCAGCCCCGGGGGACTATCCCCAAGGGATACGCAGTATTTT
TRBV5-5	NA	NA	TRBJ2-3	CASSVAASTDTQYF	TGCGCCAGCAGCGTAGCGGCGAGCACAGATACGCAGTATTTT
TRBV12-3/TRBV12-4	NA	TRBD2	TRBJ2-3	CASSFGGRGGLRSADTQYF	TGTGCCAGCAGTTTTGGGGGGCGGGGGGGCCTTCGGTCCGCAGATACGCAGTATTTT
TRBV7-2	NA	TRBD2	TRBJ2-1	CASSNLAGGPYEQFF	TGTGCCAGCAGCAATCTAGCGGGGGGGCCATATGAGCAGTTCTTC
TRBV29-1	NA	TRBD1	TRBJ2-7	CSVEDRGQGVAEEQYF	TGCAGCGTTGAAGATAGGGGACAGGGGGTAGCAGAAGAGCAGTACTTC
TRBV19	NA	TRBD1	TRBJ1-2	CASSAGTASRGYTF	TGTGCCAGTAGTGCGGGGACAGCCTCTCGAGGCTACACCTTC
TRBV12-3/TRBV12-4	few	NA	TRBJ1-6	CASSLSRGENSPLHF	TGTGCCAGCAGTTTAAGCAGGGGAGAAAATTCACCCCTCCACTTT
TRBV5-5	few	TRBD2	TRBJ2-1	CASSLILAGKNEQFF	TGTGCCAGCAGCTTGATCCTAGCGGGGAAGAATGAGCAGTTCTTC
TRBV28	NA	TRBD2	TRBJ2-5	CASSLLQRGKETQYF	TGTGCCAGCAGTTTACTTCAGCGGGGAAAAGAGACCCAGTACTTC
TRBV11-1	NA	NA	TRBJ2-7	CASSPGTYFSYEQYF	TGTGCCAGCAGCCCTGGGACCTACTTCTCCTACGAGCAGTACTTC
TRBV27	NA	TRBD2	TRBJ2-1	CASSLSLAGIYNEQFF	TGTGCCAGCAGTTTATCATTAGCGGGGATCTACAATGAGCAGTTCTTC
TRBV30	NA	NA	TRBJ1-4	CAWSMGEKLFF	TGTGCCTGGAGTATGGGTGAAAAACTGTTTTTT
TRBV19	medium-sized	TRBD2	TRBJ2-3	CASPPRLAGGRLHEDTQYF	TGTGCCAGCCCTCCCCGACTAGCGGGGGGCCGACTCCATGAAGATACGCAGTATTTT
TRBV12-3/TRBV12-4	NA	TRBD1	TRBJ2-5	CASSSPGQGQETQYF	TGTGCCAGCAGTTCCCCGGGACAGGGACAAGAGACCCAGTACTTC
TRBV6-1	medium-sized	TRBD1	TRBJ2-3	CASSETGNTDTQYF	TGTGCCAGCAGTGAGACAGGGAACACAGATACGCAGTATTTT